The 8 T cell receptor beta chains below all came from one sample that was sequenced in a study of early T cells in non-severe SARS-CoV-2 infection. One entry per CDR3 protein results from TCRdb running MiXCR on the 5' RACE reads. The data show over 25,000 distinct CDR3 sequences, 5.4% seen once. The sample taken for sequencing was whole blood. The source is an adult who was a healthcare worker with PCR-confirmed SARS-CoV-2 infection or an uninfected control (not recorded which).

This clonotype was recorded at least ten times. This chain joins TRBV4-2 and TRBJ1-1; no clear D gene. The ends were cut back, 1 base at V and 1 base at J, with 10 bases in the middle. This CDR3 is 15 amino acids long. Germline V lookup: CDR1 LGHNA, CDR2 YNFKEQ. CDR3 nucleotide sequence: TGTGCCAGCAGCCAAGTTTATAAAGCGAACACTGAAGCTTTCTTT. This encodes CASSQVYKANTEAFF.

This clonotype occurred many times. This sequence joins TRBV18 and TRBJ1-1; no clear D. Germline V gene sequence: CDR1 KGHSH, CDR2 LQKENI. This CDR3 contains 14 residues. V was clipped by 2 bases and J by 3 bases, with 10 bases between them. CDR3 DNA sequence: TGTGCCAGCTCACCAGCGGGGTACGACACTGAAGCTTTCTTT. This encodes CASSPAGYDTEAFF.

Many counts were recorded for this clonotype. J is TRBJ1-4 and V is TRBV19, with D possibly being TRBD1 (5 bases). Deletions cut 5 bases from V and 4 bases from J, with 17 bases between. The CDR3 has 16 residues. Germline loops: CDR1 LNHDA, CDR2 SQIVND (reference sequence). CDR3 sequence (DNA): TGTGCCAGTAGTTTTGGGACCGTTGGGATTAATGAAAAACTGTTTTTT. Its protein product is CASSFGTVGINEKLFF.

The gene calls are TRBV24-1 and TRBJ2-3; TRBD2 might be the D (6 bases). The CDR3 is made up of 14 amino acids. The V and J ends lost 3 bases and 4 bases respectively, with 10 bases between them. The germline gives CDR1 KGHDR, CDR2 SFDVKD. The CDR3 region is CATSDDSGADTQYF. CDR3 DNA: TGTGCCACCAGTGATGATAGCGGAGCAGATACGCAGTATTTT.

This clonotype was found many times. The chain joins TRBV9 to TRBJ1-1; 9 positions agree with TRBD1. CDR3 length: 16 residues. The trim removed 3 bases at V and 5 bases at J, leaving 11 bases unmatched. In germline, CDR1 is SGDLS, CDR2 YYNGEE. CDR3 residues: CASSGGPGQGYTEAFF. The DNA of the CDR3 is TGTGCCAGCAGCGGGGGACCGGGACAGGGATATACTGAAGCTTTCTTT.

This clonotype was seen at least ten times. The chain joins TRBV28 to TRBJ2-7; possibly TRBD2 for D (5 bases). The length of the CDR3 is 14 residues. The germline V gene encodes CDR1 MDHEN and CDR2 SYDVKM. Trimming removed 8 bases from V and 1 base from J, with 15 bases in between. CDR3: CASGRWRSSYEQYF. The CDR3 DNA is TGTGCCAGCGGCCGATGGAGGTCGTCCTACGAGCAGTACTTC.

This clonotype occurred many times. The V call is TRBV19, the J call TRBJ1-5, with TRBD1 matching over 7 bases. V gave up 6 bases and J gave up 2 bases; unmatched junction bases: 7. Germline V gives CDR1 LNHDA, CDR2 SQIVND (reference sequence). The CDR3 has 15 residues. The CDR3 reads CASREQGYGNQPQHF. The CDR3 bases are TGTGCCAGTAGGGAACAGGGGTACGGCAATCAGCCCCAGCATTTT.

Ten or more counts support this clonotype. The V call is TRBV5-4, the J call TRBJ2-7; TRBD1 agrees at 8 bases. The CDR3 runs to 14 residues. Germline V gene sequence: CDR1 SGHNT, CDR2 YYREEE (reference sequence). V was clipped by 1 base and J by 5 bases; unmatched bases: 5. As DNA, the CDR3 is TGTGCCAGCAGCTTGCCAGGGGGCCGAAACGAGCAGTACTTC. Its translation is CASSLPGGRNEQYF. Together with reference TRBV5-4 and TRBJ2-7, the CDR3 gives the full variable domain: ETGVTQSPTHLIKTRGQQVTLRCSSQSGHNTVSWYQQALGQGPQFIFQYYREEENGRGNFPPRFSGLQFPNYSSELNVNALELDDSALYLCASSLPGGRNEQYFGPGTRLTVT.